This entry lists 20 T cell receptor beta chains sequenced from one sample in a study of cytomegalovirus exposure and HLA in healthy donors. Primers: 60 Vbeta forward and 13 Jbeta reverse. Here immunoSEQ multiplex PCR was the method, and the copy in TCRdb shows in-frame clones only, minus some. This table holds about 110,000 clones, around 79% found once. The sample consisted of PBMCs. The source of these receptors is a young woman in good health and CMV-seronegative.

The chain couples TRBV7-9 to TRBJ2-1; D possibly corresponds to TRBD1 (5 bases). Between the trimmed V and J ends, which lost 5 bases and 2 bases, there was a span of 16 bases. Per germline, CDR1 SEHNR and CDR2 FQNEAQ (reference sequence). There are 16 residues in the CDR3. CDR3 coding DNA: TGTGCCAGCAGCCCCGGTGGCCAGGGAACCTACAATGAGCAGTTCTTC. This codes for CASSPGGQGTYNEQFF.

The V gene is TRBV5-1, the J gene TRBJ2-7, with 7 bases fitting TRBD1. Germline V gene sequence: CDR1 SGHRS, CDR2 YFSETQ. V lost 4 bases, J lost 6 bases, and 13 bases stayed unmatched. The CDR3 is 15 residues long. CDR3 in DNA: TGCGCCAGCAGCGTTTCGACAGGGAGCCTCTCCGAGCAGTACTTC. Translated: CASSVSTGSLSEQYF.

The chain couples TRBV28 to TRBJ2-7; a possible D gene is TRBD1 (5 bases). In germline, CDR1 is MDHEN, CDR2 SYDVKM. The CDR3 length is 13 residues. V lost 3 bases, J lost 2 bases, and 8 bases lay in between. The CDR3 sequence is CASSLTVPYEQYF. The DNA for the CDR3 is TGTGCCAGCAGTTTGACAGTGCCCTACGAGCAGTACTTC.

This chain connects TRBV6-1 to TRBJ2-7; 13 bases map to TRBD2. The CDR3 contains 15 residues. V trimming: 6 bases; J trimming: 3 bases; junction bases outside the gene matches: 5. Germline values: CDR1 MNHNS, CDR2 SASEGT. CDR3 amino acids: CASSAGTSGNYEQYF. In DNA form, the CDR3 reads TGTGCCAGCAGCGCGGGGACTAGCGGGAACTACGAGCAGTACTTC.

V gene TRBV30 combines with J gene TRBJ1-1, with D perhaps TRBD1 (5 bases). This CDR3 comprises 14 residues. V lost 5 bases and J 3 bases, leaving 16 bases between the germline ends. Germline CDR1 GTSNPN, CDR2 SVGIG (reference sequence). The CDR3 DNA follows: TGTGCCTGGTATAGGGGCAGGGTGTACACTGAAGCTTTCTTT. Amino acid sequence: CAWYRGRVYTEAFF.

This chain links TRBV25-1 with TRBJ2-1, with 7 bases matching TRBD2. Unmatched junction bases numbered 9, after V lost 1 base and J lost 12 bases. The CDR3 runs to 14 residues. The germline CDR1 and CDR2 sequences are MGHDK and SYGVNS. CDR3 in DNA: TGTGCCAGCAGTGAATTAGGTATGGGGGGGAGGCAGTTCTTC. Translated, it gives CASSELGMGGRQFF.

CDR3 amino acids: CASSRGQDVDYGYTF. The CDR3 DNA is TGTGCCAGCAGCCGGGGACAGGACGTGGACTATGGCTACACCTTC. The gene calls are TRBV5-4 and TRBJ1-2; 8 positions match TRBD1. V trimming: 4 bases; J trimming: 3 bases; junction bases outside the gene matches: 8. The CDR3 loop spans 15 amino acids. CDR1 and CDR2 from the germline V gene are SGHNT and YYREEE (reference sequence).

V gene TRBV10-2 combines with J gene TRBJ1-1; 10 bases match TRBD1. The CDR3 length is 13 residues. Germline V lookup: CDR1 WSHSY, CDR2 SAAADI. J lost 11 bases, V lost 9 bases, and 12 bases had no gene match. CDR3 amino acids: CASQTPGTGDAFF. The CDR3 DNA reads as TGCGCCAGTCAGACTCCCGGGACAGGGGACGCTTTCTTT.

The chain joins TRBV7-9 to TRBJ2-2, with 12 nucleotides matching TRBD2. V was clipped by 6 bases and J by 0 bases; unmatched bases: 2. The CDR3 is 16 amino acids. The germline V gene has CDR1 SEHNR and CDR2 FQNEAQ (reference sequence). The CDR3 sequence: CASSTSGGTNTGELFF. For the CDR3, the DNA is TGTGCCAGCAGTACTAGCGGGGGGACGAACACCGGGGAGCTGTTTTTT. The variable domain in full, with the rest retrieved from reference TRBV7-9 and TRBJ2-2, is DTGVSQNPRHKITKRGQNVTFRCDPISEHNRLYWYRQTLGQGPEFLTYFQNEAQLEKSRLLSDRFSAERPKGSFSTLEIQRTEQGDSAMYLCASSTSGGTNTGELFFGEGSRLTVL.

V usage is TRBV30 and J usage is TRBJ2-7; possibly TRBD1 for D (5 bases). The CDR3 totals 12 residues. V was clipped by 2 bases and J by 6 bases, with 11 bases between them. Germline CDR1 reads GTSNPN; CDR2 reads SVGIG (reference sequence). CDR3 sequence: CAWSHRGGEQYF. Here the CDR3 DNA reads TGTGCCTGGAGTCATAGGGGTGGCGAGCAGTACTTC.

The CDR3 loop is CASSPQGTYEQYF. The CDR3 nucleotides are TGTGCCAGCAGCCCCCAGGGGACCTACGAGCAGTACTTC. V and J are TRBV5-4 and TRBJ2-7; D might be TRBD1 (6 bases). The germline CDR1 and CDR2 sequences are SGHNT and YYREEE (reference sequence). The CDR3 is 13 amino acids. V lost 4 bases to trimming and J lost 2 bases, with 10 bases between them.

The chain joins TRBV6-6 to TRBJ2-3; 7 nucleotides agree with TRBD1. CDR3 length equals 15 residues. Germline values: CDR1 MNHNY, CDR2 SVGAGI (reference sequence). Germline trimming cut 5 bases from V and 1 base from J; bases unmatched to any gene: 6. CDR3 DNA sequence: TGTGCCAGCAGTGACACAGGGGCGGGCACAGATACGCAGTATTTT. It encodes CASSDTGAGTDTQYF.

V gene TRBV19 combines with J gene TRBJ1-1; D remains ambiguous. The CDR3 consists of 16 residues. In germline, CDR1 is LNHDA, CDR2 SQIVND (reference sequence). The ends were cut back, 3 bases at V and 0 bases at J, with 14 bases in the middle. Here the CDR3 reads CASSIGERIMNTEAFF. CDR3 sequence (DNA): TGTGCCAGTAGTATTGGCGAGCGGATTATGAACACTGAAGCTTTCTTT.

This chain connects TRBV7-7 to TRBJ1-5; the match to TRBD1 covers 12 bases. The CDR3 extends over 16 amino acids. Germline CDR1 is SSHAT and CDR2 is FNYEAQ (reference sequence). The V gene end was trimmed by 6 bases and the J gene end by 7 bases; junction bases not matched to a gene: 10. The DNA for the CDR3 is TGTGCCAGCAGACTCGCCTGGGACAGGGGGCAGCAGCCCCAGCATTTT. It is translated as CASRLAWDRGQQPQHF.

V is TRBV19 and J is TRBJ2-1, with D unresolved. V lost 2 bases and J 10 bases, leaving 6 bases between the germline ends. Germline V CDR1 and CDR2: LNHDA, SQIVND (reference sequence). This CDR3 spans 11 amino acids. CDR3 DNA: TGTGCCAGTAGTATAAGAGCGGAGCAGTTCTTC. Translating gives CASSIRAEQFF.

On this clone: One end of the junction does not line up with germline, which may come from a read error. The chain employs TRBV7-9 and TRBJ1-4; perhaps TRBD1 as D (5 bases). There are 15 residues in the CDR3. Germline-derived CDR1 and CDR2 are SEHNR and FQNEAQ (reference sequence). The CDR3 DNA reads as TGTGCCAGCAGCTTACAGGGAAAGGCTAATGAAGAACTGTTTTTT. Residues: CASSLQGKANEELFF.

In this sample, this clone turned up a few times. The rearrangement uses TRBV28 and TRBJ2-5; 12 bases are shared with TRBD1. The germline V gene encodes CDR1 MDHEN and CDR2 SYDVKM. This CDR3 has 17 residues. V lost 6 bases to trimming and J lost 5 bases; unmatched junction nucleotides: 13. In DNA form, the CDR3 reads TGTGCCAGCAGCCTCGACCGGGACAGGGGGCCCGTGGAGACCCAGTACTTC. It encodes CASSLDRDRGPVETQYF.

This chain uses TRBV7-2 with TRBJ2-5; D is undetermined. Trimming shortened V by 6 bases and J by 5 bases, and 7 bases separated the two germline ends. The CDR3 contains 11 residues. CDR1 is SGHTA and CDR2 is FQGNSA in the germline V gene. DNA of the CDR3: TGTGCCAGCAGAATCCGGGAGACCCAGTACTTC. This sequence encodes CASRIRETQYF.

The gene calls are TRBV7-9 and TRBJ1-5; D perhaps matches TRBD1 (6 bases). The CDR3 totals 14 residues. V was pared by 5 bases and J by 9 bases, with 17 bases between. The V gene's germline CDR1 is SEHNR and CDR2 FQNEAQ (reference sequence). This chain's CDR3 is CASSRQGQHPPQHF. Written as DNA, the CDR3 is TGTGCCAGCAGCCGCCAGGGGCAACATCCGCCCCAGCATTTT.

The chain joins TRBV7-9 to TRBJ1-1; D is possibly TRBD1 (6 bases). The CDR3 length is 13 residues. V was cut by 5 bases and J by 5 bases, with 12 bases left in between. Germline-derived CDR1 and CDR2 are SEHNR and FQNEAQ (reference sequence). The CDR3 protein is CASSPPQGTEAFF. The CDR3 DNA follows: TGTGCCAGCAGCCCACCGCAGGGGACTGAAGCTTTCTTT.